These 4 T cell receptor beta chains were all obtained from the same sample, sequenced in a study of blood T cell repertoires in COVID-19. The assay was immunoSEQ multiplex PCR, and TCRdb's table has in-frame clones only and misses some. The sample shows just over 150,000 clones, 80% to 90% of them seen only once. The sample taken for sequencing was peripheral blood. The receptor source for this set is a woman aged 40 to 50 with acute or convalescent COVID-19.

J is TRBJ1-2 and V is TRBV19, with 7 bases matching TRBD1. The CDR3 is 15 amino acids. Germline assignment: CDR1 LNHDA and CDR2 SQIVND (reference sequence). J lost 8 bases, V lost 9 bases, and 18 bases had no gene match. The chain's CDR3 is CASTPKEKGAWGYTF. The DNA for the CDR3 is TGTGCCAGCACCCCTAAGGAGAAGGGGGCTTGGGGCTACACCTTC.

This clone has just one count. The rearrangement links TRBV19 to TRBJ2-2, with D possibly being TRBD2 (7 bases). The CDR3 is 15 residues long. CDR1 and CDR2 from the germline V gene are LNHDA and SQIVND (reference sequence). V was trimmed by 10 bases and J by 0 bases, leaving 15 bases between them. The CDR3 region is CATWGGAPNTGELFF. DNA for the CDR3: TGTGCCACCTGGGGGGGGGCGCCGAACACCGGGGAGCTGTTTTTT.

This clone was counted between two and nine times. This CDR3 reads CASTLDRGNEQYF. The CDR3 DNA is TGTGCCAGCACCCTGGACAGGGGCAACGAGCAGTACTTC. The chain is built from TRBV6-5 and TRBJ2-7; TRBD1 agrees at 9 bases. The CDR3 has 13 amino acids. Germline lookup yields CDR1 MNHEY and CDR2 SVGAGI. V was pared by 7 bases and J by 5 bases, with 6 bases of the junction left unmatched.

V is TRBV19 and J is TRBJ1-3, with a tentative D call TRBD1 (5 bases). CDR1 is LNHDA, CDR2 SQIVND, per germline (reference sequence). The CDR3 runs to 13 residues. V lost 8 bases and J lost 0, with 8 bases in between. CDR3 nucleotides: TGTGCCAGTGGGACTCTCTCTGGAAACACCATATATTTT. It codes for CASGTLSGNTIYF.